This TCR beta chain was identified in a study of blood T cell repertoires in COVID-19. Study information: There were acute and convalescent COVID-19 samples, and they came from the United States, Italy and Spain.

The CDR3 extends over 13 amino acids. V was clipped by 1 base and J by 4 bases, with 7 bases between them. Germline values: CDR1 KGHSH, CDR2 LQKENI. Source study methods: Amplification with reference gene primers provided the estimates of nucleated cell counts. Clones were read by immunoSEQ multiplex PCR, and TCRdb kept only the in-frame ones, dropping some. That table furnishes V, J and clone size, whereas the DNA furnished D and trimming. The sample yields 39,000 or so clones, about 89% seen once. The sequence derives from a human donor in a cohort sampled during active COVID-19. The sample was peripheral blood. The rearrangement joins TRBV18 to TRBJ1-1, with no clear D. The CDR3 nucleotides are TGTGCCAGCTCACCACTTCCCTTCACTGAAGCTTTCTTT. Amino acids: CASSPLPFTEAFF.